The clone carrying this TCR beta chain has a single count. Its antigen remains unknown. This sample was taken from a study of graft-versus-host responses after intestinal transplantation. About the study: Each transplant was multivisceral, liver-intestinal, or isolated intestinal. The recipients all started with anti-thymocyte globulin induction and then took tacrolimus and steroids for 2 to 4 years.

Some clones are missing from TCRdb's copy, which holds only in-frame ones; the method was immunoSEQ multiplex PCR. This table holds about 85,000 clones, approximately 89% found once. Germline CDR1 reads LNHDA; CDR2 reads SQIVND (reference sequence). V was pared by 5 bases and J by 5 bases, with 10 bases between. The CDR3 has 13 residues. V usage is TRBV19 and J usage is TRBJ2-1, with TRBD1 as a possible D gene (5 bases). The source is a human donor who was the organ donor for an intestinal transplant. Sequences were derived from unstimulated CD8+ T cells sorted from spleen or lymph node cells, sampled before transplant. The CDR3 spells CASSLDTNNEQFF. The CDR3 coding sequence is TGTGCCAGTAGTTTGGACACCAACAATGAGCAGTTCTTC.